This TCR beta chain was obtained from a study of T cell responses to AZD1222 COVID-19 vaccine. Study-wide points: Donors were largely white British and mainly female; clonal diversity was possibly underestimated.

The V end was cut by 4 bases, the J end by 0 bases, with 7 bases between. The CDR3 runs to 13 residues. Germline-derived CDR1 and CDR2 are SNHLY and FYNNEI. Concerning this clone: The antigen remains unidentified.

The protocol was immunoSEQ multiplex PCR, while the TCRdb copy is restricted to in-frame clones and leaves out a portion. The repertoire holds roughly 100,000 clones, with about four fifths as singletons. The sample here was peripheral blood, taken on day 0 of AZD1222 vaccination. The source is an adult in good health. This chain uses TRBV2 with TRBJ2-7; D is perhaps TRBD2 (6 bases). The CDR3 sequence is CASSVGSSYEQYF. For the CDR3, the DNA is TGTGCCAGCAGTGTCGGGAGCTCCTACGAGCAGTACTTC.